Reported below is one TCR beta chain. What it recognizes is unknown. Several immunoSEQ plates received, in even portions, the genomic DNA of each subset. Profiling relied on immunoSEQ multiplex PCR, and the TCRdb table lists in-frame clones only, not all of them. Altogether hundreds of thousands of clones are present, 96% being singletons, with the ten largest covering approximately 0.062%. The investigators split CD4+ cells into a CD45RA+ naive subset and a CD45RA-negative memory subset. The sample belongs to a study of shared clonotypes between healthy human individuals. On the study more broadly: Each donor contributed plates that comprised three CD4 naive, three CD4 memory, two CD8 naive and one CD8 memory.

Per germline, CDR1 SNHLY and CDR2 FYNNEI. The length of the CDR3 is 15 residues. V lost 2 bases, J lost 6 bases, and 13 bases lay in between. Study conclusions and caveats: Naive CD4 clonotype sharing across a few donors was approximately 5%.

This TCR derives from a woman in her twenties or thirties in good health. Sequencing was done on a sample of naive CD4+ T cells sorted from blood. Subset: CD45RA+ positively selected. V and J are TRBV2 and TRBJ2-2; the D gene is possibly TRBD2 (5 bases). The CDR3 here is CASSEPRGWAGELFF. The CDR3 bases are TGTGCCAGCAGTGAACCCCGGGGTTGGGCCGGGGAGCTGTTTTTT.